These 24 T cell receptor beta chains came from one sample sequenced in a study of T cells after yellow fever vaccination (dated by TCRdb to about 2019). The intended sense of this specimen's treatment or condition label: live attenuated yellow fever vaccine strain. Library creation used 5' RACE. Sequencing was carried out with an Illumina HiSeq 2500. The public reads were reanalyzed by TCRdb: fastp trimming at Q25, MiXCR alignment, in-frame beta chains only. CDR3 protein duplicates are merged, each entry listing the most common genes and DNA. The sample yields about 340,000 distinct CDR3 sequences; 7.5% to 9% were counted once. The ten largest make up roughly 18% of the sample. The sample consisted of PBMCs, taken on the day of the first yellow fever vaccination. These receptor sequences come from a man aged 18 to 29 who received the YFV17D yellow fever vaccine.

This clonotype has more than one count but fewer than ten. The chain employs TRBV30 and TRBJ2-1; 12 nucleotides match TRBD2. The J segment lost 5 bases and the V segment lost 3 bases, leaving 5 bases of the junction unmatched. CDR1 GTSNPN and CDR2 SVGIG come from the germline V gene (reference sequence). The CDR3 runs 15 residues. The CDR3 nucleotides are TGTGCCTGGAGCCTCGGACTAGCGGGAAACAATGAGCAGTTCTTC. Translation gives CAWSLGLAGNNEQFF. The full variable domain, its missing parts supplied by reference TRBV30 and TRBJ2-1, is SQTIHQWPATLVQPVGSPLSLECTVEGTSNPNLYWYRQAAGRGLQLLFYSVGIGQISSEVPQNLSASRPQDRQFILSSKKLLLSDSGFYLCAWSLGLAGNNEQFFGPGTRLTVL.

The J gene is TRBJ1-4, the V gene TRBV7-9; no reliable D call. The length of the CDR3 is 17 residues. Trimming cost V 5 bases and J 6 bases, with 22 bases left between them. Germline lookup yields CDR1 SEHNR and CDR2 FQNEAQ (reference sequence). CDR3 sequence: CASSLTTTGLFDEKLFF. In DNA form, the CDR3 reads TGTGCCAGCAGCCTAACTACGACGGGGTTATTCGATGAAAAACTGTTTTTT.

The rearrangement links TRBV5-1 to TRBJ2-3; TRBD2 aligns across 11 bases. J was trimmed by 2 bases and V by 7 bases; bases with no gene match: 6. The CDR3 is 15 residues long. Germline V gene lookup returns CDR1 SGHRS and CDR2 YFSETQ. The CDR3 nucleotides are TGCGCCAGCCGAGGGACTAGCGGATACACAGATACGCAGTATTTT. Amino acid sequence: CASRGTSGYTDTQYF.

V and J are TRBV5-3 and TRBJ2-5; D possibly corresponds to TRBD2 (5 bases). TRBV5-3 is an ORF for which the function is uncertain. The CDR3 consists of 15 residues. Deletions cut 8 bases from V and 4 bases from J, with 21 bases between. The CDR3 protein is CARGPGIFFTETQYF. For the CDR3, the DNA is TGTGCCAGGGGCCCCGGGATCTTCTTCACAGAGACCCAGTACTTC.

This clonotype turned up a few times. The CDR3 DNA follows: TGCGCCAGCAGGCTGCTAGCGGGGGGCAGGCAAGAGACCCAGTACTTC. Residues: CASRLLAGGRQETQYF. The rearrangement links TRBV5-1 to TRBJ2-5; 11 bases match TRBD2. The germline gives CDR1 SGHRS, CDR2 YFSETQ. The CDR3 has 16 amino acids. Unmatched junction bases numbered 8, after V lost 5 bases and J lost 2 bases.

The V call is TRBV7-9, the J call TRBJ2-1; weak D call: TRBD1 (7 bases). Trimming took off 3 bases at V and 8 bases at J, with 11 bases between the two ends. CDR1 is SEHNR and CDR2 is FQNEAQ in the germline V gene (reference sequence). This CDR3 has 13 residues. CDR3 nucleotide sequence: TGTGCCAGCAGCTTGGCAGGGGGGCATGAGCAGTTCTTC. It is translated as CASSLAGGHEQFF.

V gene TRBV4-1 combines with J gene TRBJ2-1; 11 bases are a match to TRBD2. J was trimmed by 5 bases and V by 0 bases; bases with no gene match: 6. The CDR3 runs to 17 residues. The V gene's germline CDR1 is MGHRA and CDR2 YSYEKL. CDR3 sequence: CASSQDSGGAIDNEQFF. CDR3 DNA: TGCGCCAGCAGCCAAGATAGCGGGGGGGCGATCGACAATGAGCAGTTCTTC.

This clonotype was detected a few times. The V call is TRBV5-1, the J call TRBJ1-1; possible D gene TRBD1, 5 bases. The germline V gene encodes CDR1 SGHRS and CDR2 YFSETQ. V was cut by 4 bases and J by 1 base, with 14 bases left in between. The CDR3 consists of 15 residues. Here the CDR3 DNA reads TGCGCCAGCAGCGCCCAAGGTGGGGGGAACACTGAAGCTTTCTTT. Encoded protein: CASSAQGGGNTEAFF.

This clonotype occurred many times. This rearrangement joins TRBV7-2 to TRBJ1-5, with D unclear. The CDR3 has 14 amino acids. V was shortened by 6 bases and J by 2 bases, with 11 bases between the two germline ends. The germline CDR1 and CDR2 sequences are SGHTA and FQGNSA. In DNA form, the CDR3 reads TGTGCCAGCAGTCTCTCTCGGGGCAATCAGCCCCAGCATTTT. Its translation: CASSLSRGNQPQHF.

V and J are TRBV7-4 and TRBJ2-2, with TRBD2 matching 13 bases. Germline CDR1 and CDR2: SGHVT and SQSDAQ. This CDR3 has 23 amino acids. Trimming removed 0 bases from V and 0 bases from J; junction bases left unmatched: 16. The CDR3 is CASSLAGRTYGLAGDPNTGELFF. Here the CDR3 DNA reads TGTGCCAGCAGCTTAGCGGGAAGAACTTACGGACTAGCGGGGGACCCGAACACCGGGGAGCTGTTTTTT.

This clonotype has more than one count but fewer than ten. The V and J genes are TRBV5-1 and TRBJ2-7; D perhaps matches TRBD2 (5 bases). Germline loops: CDR1 SGHRS, CDR2 YFSETQ. This CDR3 contains 13 residues. V lost 0 bases and J 5 bases, leaving 9 bases between the germline ends. Written as DNA, the CDR3 is TGCGCCAGCAGCTTGGGCTCGGGGAACGAGCAGTACTTC. Residues: CASSLGSGNEQYF.

The rearrangement uses TRBV12-3 or TRBV12-4 and TRBJ1-1, with 7 bases identical to TRBD1. CDR3 length equals 13 residues. V lost 6 bases, J lost 4 bases, and 5 bases stayed unmatched. The CDR3 protein is CASRRPGGTEAFF. For the CDR3, the DNA is TGTGCCAGCAGACGTCCAGGGGGCACTGAAGCTTTCTTT.

This clonotype appeared a few times. The rearrangement links TRBV5-1 to TRBJ2-3, with 8 bases fitting TRBD2. V gave up 5 bases and J gave up 6 bases; unmatched junction bases: 8. The CDR3 sequence is 14 residues long. CDR1 and CDR2 from the germline V gene are SGHRS and YFSETQ. DNA of the CDR3: TGCGCCAGCAGACCTCCCTCGGGAGGGGATACGCAGTATTTT. It yields the protein CASRPPSGGDTQYF.

CDR3 amino acids: CARGPGQLCGELFF. CDR3 coding DNA: TGTGCCAGGGGCCCTGGGCAGCTCTGCGGGGAGCTGTTTTTT. The genes are TRBV13 and TRBJ2-2; unclear D gene. Trimming took off 9 bases at V and 7 bases at J, with 18 bases between the two ends. The CDR3 totals 14 residues. Germline V gene sequence: CDR1 PRHDT, CDR2 FYEKMQ (reference sequence).

This chain uses TRBV6-5 with TRBJ2-1; D uncertain. This CDR3 region has 14 residues. The germline V gene has CDR1 MNHEY and CDR2 SVGAGI. Trimming removed 3 bases at V and 5 bases at J, with 11 bases between. The CDR3 DNA reads as TGTGCCAGCAGTTATTTACCTCGGGACAATGAGCAGTTCTTC. Translating gives CASSYLPRDNEQFF.

V gene TRBV5-4 combines with J gene TRBJ2-1; perhaps TRBD2 as D (5 bases). Germline V gene data show CDR1 as SGHNT and CDR2 as YYREEE (reference sequence). With 0 bases removed from V and 7 bases from J, the gap between germline ends came to 17 bases. This CDR3 is 16 amino acids long. CDR3 loop: CASSLALGIRGNEQFF. The CDR3 DNA reads TGTGCCAGCAGCTTGGCCCTCGGGATCCGAGGGAATGAGCAGTTCTTC. Full variable domain (rest looked up from reference TRBV5-4 and TRBJ2-1): ETGVTQSPTHLIKTRGQQVTLRCSSQSGHNTVSWYQQALGQGPQFIFQYYREEENGRGNFPPRFSGLQFPNYSSELNVNALELDDSALYLCASSLALGIRGNEQFFGPGTRLTVL.

CDR3 nucleotides: TGCAGTTTTACTCTCTCCTACAATGAGCAGTTCTTC. Protein: CSFTLSYNEQFF. This chain uses TRBV20-1 with TRBJ2-1; D gene uncertain. Germline assignment: CDR1 DFQATT and CDR2 SNEGSKA (reference sequence). This CDR3 contains 12 residues. The V gene lost 8 bases and the J gene lost 0 bases, with 8 bases spanning the gap.

The sample holds many counts of this clonotype. The J gene is TRBJ2-7, the V gene TRBV5-5; TRBD1 matches at 7 bases. The CDR3 totals 14 residues. V was pared by 3 bases and J by 4 bases, with 7 bases of the junction left unmatched. Germline values: CDR1 SGHKS, CDR2 YYEKEE (reference sequence). CDR3 amino acids: CASSSKTGFYEQYF. The DNA of the CDR3 is TGTGCCAGCAGCTCCAAGACAGGGTTTTACGAGCAGTACTTC.

This clonotype has a handful of counts. The chain uses TRBV20-1 and TRBJ2-7; 9 bases align to TRBD1. V trimming: 2 bases; J trimming: 3 bases; junction bases outside the gene matches: 5. CDR1 and CDR2 from the germline V gene are DFQATT and SNEGSKA (reference sequence). The CDR3 runs 14 residues. CDR3 loop: CSARRGQGYYEQYF. CDR3 bases: TGCAGTGCTAGAAGGGGACAGGGATACTACGAGCAGTACTTC.

This clonotype was detected many times. The rearrangement uses TRBV12-3 or TRBV12-4 and TRBJ1-2; 7 bases are shared with TRBD1. Trimming cost V 7 bases and J 2 bases; bases outside gene matches: 10. This CDR3 comprises 15 residues. CDR3 bases: TGTGCCAGCACCGCGGGGCAGGGGGGGAACTATGGCTACACCTTC. It codes for CASTAGQGGNYGYTF.

V and J are TRBV7-2 and TRBJ2-1, with 8 bases aligning to TRBD2. CDR1 and CDR2 from the germline V gene are SGHTA and FQGNSA. There are 16 residues in the CDR3. The V gene end was trimmed by 3 bases and the J gene end by 4 bases; junction bases not matched to a gene: 8. The CDR3 loop reads CASSFLSGGDYNEQFF. The CDR3 DNA follows: TGTGCCAGCAGCTTCCTTTCCGGGGGGGATTACAATGAGCAGTTCTTC.

This clonotype was observed a handful of times. The chain carries TRBV7-9 and TRBJ2-1, with 9 positions matching TRBD1. From germline, CDR1 is SEHNR and CDR2 FQNEAQ (reference sequence). The CDR3 totals 14 residues. The junction had 7 bases not matched to a gene; V was cut back by 5 bases and J by 8 bases. The chain's CDR3 is CASSRGTGQDEQFF. The CDR3 nucleotides are TGTGCCAGCAGCAGGGGGACAGGGCAAGATGAGCAGTTCTTC.

The chain recombines TRBV27 with TRBJ1-5; possible D gene TRBD1, 5 bases. In germline, CDR1 is MNHEY, CDR2 SMNVEV (reference sequence). V was cut by 4 bases and J by 6 bases, with 13 bases left in between. The CDR3 runs to 14 residues. In nucleotides, the CDR3 is TGTGCCAGCAGTTCGAGGCAGGGAGGTCAGCCCCAGCATTTT. Its protein is CASSSRQGGQPQHF.

This clonotype was picked up a small number of times. This chain connects TRBV20-1 to TRBJ1-5; 7 positions match TRBD1. This CDR3 has 13 residues. J lost 3 bases, V lost 7 bases, and 6 bases had no gene match. From germline, CDR1 is DFQATT and CDR2 SNEGSKA (reference sequence). The CDR3 is CSVLTGSNQPQHF. DNA of the CDR3: TGCAGTGTCTTGACAGGGTCCAATCAGCCCCAGCATTTT.